Listed below are T cell receptor beta chains from one sample, sequenced in a study of early T cells in non-severe SARS-CoV-2 infection. TCRdb itself ran the 5' RACE reads through MiXCR, one entry per CDR3 protein. The data hold tens of thousands of distinct CDR3 sequences, with around 18% observed a single time. Specimen: whole blood, collected at baseline. These receptors were collected from an adult who was a healthcare worker with PCR-confirmed SARS-CoV-2 infection or an uninfected control (not recorded which). Each CDR3 is given with its conserved first and last residue. The D gene is left open where the match is weak. The size of a clone is reported for some rows only, either as once, few or many, or as a class for expanded clones.

d_call	clone_size	cdr3_length	j_call	v_call	cdr3_nt	cdr3_aa
NA	many	16	TRBJ1-1	TRBV18	TGTGCCAGCTCGCCCATGGGCGGGCAAGAGAACACTGAAGCTTTCTTT	CASSPMGGQENTEAFF
TRBD1	few	19	TRBJ2-4	TRBV20-1	TGCAGTGCTCGAAACCCCACCAAGAGGGGGCACTTTGCCCAAAACATTCAGTACTTC	CSARNPTKRGHFAQNIQYF
NA	NA	14	TRBJ2-3	TRBV19	TGTGCCAGTAGTAGGCCGGGATCACGCGGTACGCAGTATTTT	CASSRPGSRGTQYF
NA	NA	13	TRBJ2-2	TRBV7-9	TGTGCCAGCAGCTTACCCAACACCGGGGAGCTGTTTTTT	CASSLPNTGELFF
NA	NA	16	TRBJ2-1	TRBV6-4	TGTGCCAGCAGGCCCGACTCCGCGAGCTCCTACAATGAGCAGTTCTTC	CASRPDSASSYNEQFF
NA	NA	15	TRBJ1-4	TRBV7-2	TGTGCCAGCAGTGATGGGTCGGCAACTAATGAAAAACTGTTTTTT	CASSDGSATNEKLFF
TRBD2	NA	15	TRBJ2-1	TRBV20-1	TGCAGTGCTAGAGATAGCGGGAGGGCCTACAATGAGCAGTTCTTC	CSARDSGRAYNEQFF
NA	NA	11	TRBJ1-1	TRBV30	TGTGCCTGGAGCCGCCAAGGGAAAGCTTTCTTT	CAWSRQGKAFF
NA	few	18	TRBJ1-2	TRBV6-6	TGTGCCAGCAGTTACCCTACCGGCGGGGGATTCGCTAACTATGGCTACACCTTC	CASSYPTGGGFANYGYTF
TRBD1	many	16	TRBJ1-2	TRBV2	TGTGCCAGCAGTGACCGGGACAGGGCTTTGACCTATGGCTACACCTTC	CASSDRDRALTYGYTF
NA	many	14	TRBJ2-1	TRBV19	TGTGCCAGTAGTATTCATAGCGCTTACAATGAGCAGTTCTTC	CASSIHSAYNEQFF
NA	few	13	TRBJ2-3	TRBV29-1	TGCAGCGTAAGTCCGGATAGCACAGATACGCAGTATTTT	CSVSPDSTDTQYF
NA	NA	16	TRBJ2-3	TRBV11-2	TGTGCCAGCAGCTTAGATCAAGGGGGTGTCACAGATACGCAGTATTTT	CASSLDQGGVTDTQYF
TRBD2	NA	15	TRBJ2-2	TRBV12-3/TRBV12-4	TGTGCCAGCAGTTTTGGCGGGAGTTCGACCGGGGAGCTGTTTTTT	CASSFGGSSTGELFF
NA	many	13	TRBJ1-1	TRBV6-4	TGTGCCAGCAGTGACTCGGGGAACACTGAAGCTTTCTTT	CASSDSGNTEAFF
NA	few	14	TRBJ1-3	TRBV4-1	TGCGCCAGCAGCCAGACAGCCTCTGGAAACACCATATATTTT	CASSQTASGNTIYF
NA	few	11	TRBJ2-7	TRBV11-2	TGTGCCAGCAGCTACACCTACGAGCAGTACTTC	CASSYTYEQYF
TRBD2	few	16	TRBJ2-2	TRBV4-2	TGTGCCAGCAGGCCCGGACTAGCGGGGGACACCGGGGAGCTGTTTTTT	CASRPGLAGDTGELFF